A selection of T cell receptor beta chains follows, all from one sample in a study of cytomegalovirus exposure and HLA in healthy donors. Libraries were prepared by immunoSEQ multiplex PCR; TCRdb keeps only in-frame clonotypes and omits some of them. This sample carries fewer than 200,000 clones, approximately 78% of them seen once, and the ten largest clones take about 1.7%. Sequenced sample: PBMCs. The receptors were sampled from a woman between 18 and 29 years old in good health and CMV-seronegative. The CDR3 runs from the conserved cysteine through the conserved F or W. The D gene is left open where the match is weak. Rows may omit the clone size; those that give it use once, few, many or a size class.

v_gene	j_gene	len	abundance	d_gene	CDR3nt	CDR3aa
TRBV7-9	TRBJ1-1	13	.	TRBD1	TGTGCCAGCAGTTCCGACAGGGGCGCTGAAGCTTTCTTT	CASSSDRGAEAFF
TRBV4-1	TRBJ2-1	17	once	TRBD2	TGCGCCAGCAGCCAAGGGCTAGCGGGACCTCTGGGCAATGAGCAGTTCTTC	CASSQGLAGPLGNEQFF
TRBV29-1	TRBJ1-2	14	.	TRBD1	TGCAGCGTTGATTCGGGACAGGGGGAGGTCGGCTACACCTTC	CSVDSGQGEVGYTF
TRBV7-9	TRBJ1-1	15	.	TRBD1	TGTGCCAGCAGCTTAGCGCCAGGGGGGATGGCTGAAGCTTTCTTT	CASSLAPGGMAEAFF
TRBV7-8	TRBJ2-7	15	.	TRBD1	TGTGCCAGCAGCTTAGAGACAGGGTACTCCTACGAGCGGTACTTC	CASSLETGYSYERYF
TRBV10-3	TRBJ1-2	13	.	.	TGTGCCATCAGGGGGGCAGGGAACTATGGCTACACCTTC	CAIRGAGNYGYTF
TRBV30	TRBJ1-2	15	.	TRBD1	TGTGCCTGGAGTGTACAGGGGCTAGCTAACTATGGCTACACCTTC	CAWSVQGLANYGYTF
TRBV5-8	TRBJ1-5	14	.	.	TGTGCCAGCGGGGTTCGGGGGTCCAATCAGCCCCAGCATTTT	CASGVRGSNQPQHF
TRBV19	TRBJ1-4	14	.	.	TGTGCCAGTAGTATTACGGGACTCGATGAAAAACTGTTTTTT	CASSITGLDEKLFF
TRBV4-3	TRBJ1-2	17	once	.	TGCGCCAGCAGCCAAGATAAGAGGGGACACCTCCCCTATGGCTACACCTTC	CASSQDKRGHLPYGYTF
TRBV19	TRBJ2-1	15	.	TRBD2	TGTGCCAGTAATCCTAGCGGGTTGTCCTACAATGAGCAGTTCTTC	CASNPSGLSYNEQFF
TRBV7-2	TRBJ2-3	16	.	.	TGTGCCAGCAGCTTAGCCCGCAACGGGGGCACAGATACGCAGTATTTT	CASSLARNGGTDTQYF
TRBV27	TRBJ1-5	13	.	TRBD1	TGTGCCAGCAGGGGACAGCGAAATCAGCCCCAGCATTTT	CASRGQRNQPQHF
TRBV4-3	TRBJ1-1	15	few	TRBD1	TGCGCCAGCAGCCAAGATTGGACAGGGAGGACTGAAGCTTTCTTT	CASSQDWTGRTEAFF
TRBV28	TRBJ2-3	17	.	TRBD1	TGTGCCAGCAGTCGGGCTGGGACAGGGCAGAGCACAGATACGCAGTATTTT	CASSRAGTGQSTDTQYF
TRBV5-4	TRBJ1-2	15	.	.	TGTGCCAGCAGTCCGGACACCCGGCCCAACTATGGCTACACCTTC	CASSPDTRPNYGYTF
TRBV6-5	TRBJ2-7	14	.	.	TGTGCCAGCAGTTACGGTGGAAGAGGCTACGAGCAGTACTTC	CASSYGGRGYEQYF
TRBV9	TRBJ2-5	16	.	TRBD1	TGTGCCAGCAGCTTAGGGACAGCCCCGGGACGGGAGACCCAGTACTTC	CASSLGTAPGRETQYF
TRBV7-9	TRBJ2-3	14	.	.	TGTGCCAGCAGCTTAGGAGGGAGCCTACATACGCAGTATTTT	CASSLGGSLHTQYF
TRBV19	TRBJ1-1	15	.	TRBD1	TGTGCCAGTAGTCCAGGGGGGAACCAGAACACTGAAGCTTTCTTT	CASSPGGNQNTEAFF
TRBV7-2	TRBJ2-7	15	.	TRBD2	TGTGCCAGCAGCTTAGTGACTAGCGGAAGCTACGAGCAGTACTTC	CASSLVTSGSYEQYF
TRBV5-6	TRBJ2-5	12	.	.	TGTGCCAGCAGCTTGTCTCGAGAGACCCAGTACTTC	CASSLSRETQYF
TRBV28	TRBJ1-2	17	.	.	TGTGCCAGCAGAGAAAGTCCCTGGGACACTTCTAACTATGGCTACACCTTC	CASRESPWDTSNYGYTF
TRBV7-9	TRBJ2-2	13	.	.	TGTGCCAGCAGCGCACAGGAAGCCGGGGAGCTGTTTTTT	CASSAQEAGELFF
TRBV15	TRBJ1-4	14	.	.	TGTGCCACCAGCAGAGACAGGGGTAATGAAAAACTGTTTTTT	CATSRDRGNEKLFF
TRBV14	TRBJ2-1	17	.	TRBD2	TGTGCCAGCAGCCAAGATAGTAGCGGGAGGGCCCGGGATGAGCAGTTCTTC	CASSQDSSGRARDEQFF
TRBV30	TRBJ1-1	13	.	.	TGTGCCTGGAGTGTACAAGTGAACACTGAAGCTTTCTTT	CAWSVQVNTEAFF
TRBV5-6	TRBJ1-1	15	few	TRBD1	TGTGCCAGCAGGTTAGGGGACAGGGTCGGCACTGAAGCTTTCTTT	CASRLGDRVGTEAFF
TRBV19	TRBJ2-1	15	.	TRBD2	TGTGCCAGTAGTATCGGTGCTAGCGGGATCGATGAGCAGTTCTTC	CASSIGASGIDEQFF
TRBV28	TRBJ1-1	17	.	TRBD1	TGTGCCAGCAGGATTTGGGGACAGGGGGCCGTGAACACTGAAGCTTTCTTT	CASRIWGQGAVNTEAFF
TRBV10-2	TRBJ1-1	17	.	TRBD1	TGCGCCAGCAGTTCCGGGACAGGGGGCTCGGTGGACACTGAAGCTTTCTTT	CASSSGTGGSVDTEAFF
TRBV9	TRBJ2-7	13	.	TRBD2	TGTGCCAGCAGCCCCTCCGGGGGGGGGCCTCAGTACTTC	CASSPSGGGPQYF
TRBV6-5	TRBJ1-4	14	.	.	TGTGCCAGCAGTCAACAGGGAACTAATGAAAAACTGTTTTTT	CASSQQGTNEKLFF
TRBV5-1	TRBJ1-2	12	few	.	TGCGCCAGCAGCGAATACAGGGATGGCTACACCTTC	CASSEYRDGYTF
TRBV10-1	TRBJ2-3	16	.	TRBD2	TGCGCCAGCAGTGAGTCCGCTAGCGGGGCCCTTGAGACGCAGTATTTT	CASSESASGALETQYF
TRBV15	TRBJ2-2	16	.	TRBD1	TGTGCCACCAGCAGAGATATAGGGGGCGCCGCCGGGGAGCTGTTTTTT	CATSRDIGGAAGELFF
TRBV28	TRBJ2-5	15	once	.	TGTGCCAGCAGCATTCTACCGGGAGCACAAGAGACCCAGTACTTC	CASSILPGAQETQYF
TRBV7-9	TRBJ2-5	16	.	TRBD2	TGTGCCAGCAGCCCCCGGCGGGAGGGTATCCAAGAGACCCAGTACTTC	CASSPRREGIQETQYF
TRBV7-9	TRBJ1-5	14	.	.	TGTGCCAGCAGCTTAGCAGGCGGGGATCAGCCCCAGCATTTT	CASSLAGGDQPQHF
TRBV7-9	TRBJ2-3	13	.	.	TGTGCCAGCAGCTCTCTAGCGCGGTCGACGCAGTATTTT	CASSSLARSTQYF
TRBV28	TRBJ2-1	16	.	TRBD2	TGTGCCAGCAGTCCTAAACTAGCGGGAGGGAACAATGAGCAGTTCTTC	CASSPKLAGGNNEQFF
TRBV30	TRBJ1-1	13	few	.	TGTGCCTGGAGTAATATACAGGCGATTGAAGCTTTCTTT	CAWSNIQAIEAFF
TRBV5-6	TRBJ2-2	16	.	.	TGTGCCAGCAGCTTGTTCCGTGACACCTACACCGGGGAGCTGTTTTTT	CASSLFRDTYTGELFF
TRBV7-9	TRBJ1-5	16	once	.	TGTGCCAGCAGCCGGACCGGGGGAGCGAGCAATCAGCCCCAGCATTTT	CASSRTGGASNQPQHF
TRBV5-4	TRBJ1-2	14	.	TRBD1	TGTGCCAGCGGGCGAACGGGACAGGGCTATGGCTACACCTTC	CASGRTGQGYGYTF
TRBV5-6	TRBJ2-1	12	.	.	TGTGCCAGCAGCCCAGGTACAGTTGAGCAGTTCTTC	CASSPGTVEQFF
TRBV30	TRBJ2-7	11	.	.	TGTGCCTGGATCGGGGGTTACGAGCAGTACTTC	CAWIGGYEQYF
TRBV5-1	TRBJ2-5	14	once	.	TGCGCCAGCAGGACGGGAGTTGTACAAGAGACCCAGTACTTC	CASRTGVVQETQYF
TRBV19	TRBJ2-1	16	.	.	TGTGCCAGTAGTATAGTTTCGGGAGAAGGTTACAATGAGCAGTTCTTC	CASSIVSGEGYNEQFF
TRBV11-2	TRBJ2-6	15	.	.	TGTGCCAGCAGCGACACAGTCTCTGGGGCCAACGTCCTGACTTTC	CASSDTVSGANVLTF
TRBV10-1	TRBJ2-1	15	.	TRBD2	TGCGCCAGCAGTGAGGCGGGGGGTCTCTACAATGAGCAGTTCTTC	CASSEAGGLYNEQFF
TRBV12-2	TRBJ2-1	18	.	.	TGTGCAAGTCGCTCCTCAAACACTAGACCTAGGGATCGCAATGAGCAGTTCTTC	CASRSSNTRPRDRNEQFF
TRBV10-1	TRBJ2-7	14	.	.	TGCGCCAGCAGTGACCCCCGGTTTTCCTACGAGCAGTACTTC	CASSDPRFSYEQYF